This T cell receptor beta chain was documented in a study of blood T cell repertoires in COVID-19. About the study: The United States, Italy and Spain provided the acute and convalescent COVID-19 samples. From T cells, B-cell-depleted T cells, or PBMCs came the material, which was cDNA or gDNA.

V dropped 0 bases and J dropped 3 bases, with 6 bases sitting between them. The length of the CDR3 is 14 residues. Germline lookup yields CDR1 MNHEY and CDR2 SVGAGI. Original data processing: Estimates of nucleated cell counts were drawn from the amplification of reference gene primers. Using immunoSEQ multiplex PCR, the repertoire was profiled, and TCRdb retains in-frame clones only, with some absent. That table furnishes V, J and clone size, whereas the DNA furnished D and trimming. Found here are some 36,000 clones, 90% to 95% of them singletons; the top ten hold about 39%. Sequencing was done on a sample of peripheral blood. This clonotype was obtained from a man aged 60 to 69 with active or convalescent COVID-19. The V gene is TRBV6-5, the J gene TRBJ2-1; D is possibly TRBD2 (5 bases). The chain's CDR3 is CASSYSTSYNEQFF. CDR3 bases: TGTGCCAGCAGTTACTCAACTAGCTACAATGAGCAGTTCTTC.